This T cell receptor beta chain is from a study of CD8 T cells in ankylosing spondylitis. Regarding the study as a whole: Within ankylosing spondylitis blood, a TCR beta motif made up of roughly eight highly homologous variants appeared to be characteristic. Certain motif variants had earlier been reported in reactive arthritis synovial fluid and blood.

This CDR3 comprises 14 residues. Trimming removed 2 bases from V and 2 bases from J, with 10 bases in between. Looked up from germline, CDR1 is DFQATT and CDR2 is SNEGSKA (reference sequence). At least ten counts were recorded for this clonotype. Its antigen remains unknown. TCRdb used MiXCR to reprocess the 5' RACE reads, holding one entry per CDR3 protein. The profile shows around 210,000 distinct CDR3 sequences, 7.5% to 9.5% of them singletons. Sequencing used blood, either unsorted or a sorted T cell fraction (not recorded which). The clonotype was recovered from a female donor with ankylosing spondylitis or in good health (not recorded which). The chain links TRBV20-1 to TRBJ2-1; D uncertain. For the CDR3, the DNA is TGCAGTGCTAGATCTGGCAGGACCTACAATGAGCAGTTCTTC. Amino acid sequence: CSARSGRTYNEQFF.